This is a list of T cell receptor beta chains from one sample in a study of beta chain features in type 1 diabetes. Sequencing used immunoSEQ multiplex PCR; TCRdb keeps in-frame clones, though not all of them. The data show under 250,000 clones, around 14% seen once. The sample consisted of naive CD4+ T cells from blood. Receptors originate from a man under 40 with type 1 diabetes. Both conserved end residues are part of each CDR3. A D gene is named only where the DNA matches it firmly. The size field is filled for only some rows; it gives once, few, many or a size class.

abundance: few; d_gene: TRBD1; j_gene: TRBJ2-1; v_gene: TRBV11-2; CDR3aa: CASSLERGTAFYEQFF; CDR3nt: TGTGCCAGCAGCTTAGAAAGGGGGACAGCGTTTTATGAGCAGTTCTTC
abundance: -; d_gene: TRBD2; j_gene: TRBJ2-3; v_gene: TRBV7-2; CDR3aa: CASSLSGSADTQYF; CDR3nt: TGTGCCAGCAGCTTAAGCGGGAGTGCAGATACGCAGTATTTT
abundance: -; d_gene: -; j_gene: TRBJ2-2; v_gene: TRBV6-5; CDR3aa: CASKLGAQNTGELFF; CDR3nt: TGTGCCAGCAAACTGGGGGCCCAGAACACCGGGGAGCTGTTTTTT
abundance: few; d_gene: TRBD1; j_gene: TRBJ1-2; v_gene: TRBV30; CDR3aa: CAWRGDSNYGYTF; CDR3nt: TGTGCCTGGAGAGGGGACAGTAACTATGGCTACACCTTC
abundance: few; d_gene: -; j_gene: TRBJ1-3; v_gene: TRBV30; CDR3aa: CAWTRTDGGNTIYF; CDR3nt: TGTGCCTGGACACGGACTGACGGGGGAAACACCATATATTTT
abundance: -; d_gene: -; j_gene: TRBJ2-6; v_gene: TRBV5-1; CDR3aa: CASSLEAQGSGANVLTF; CDR3nt: TGCGCCAGCAGCTTGGAAGCCCAGGGAAGTGGGGCCAACGTCCTGACTTTC
abundance: few; d_gene: TRBD1; j_gene: TRBJ1-2; v_gene: TRBV18; CDR3aa: CASSPFTGADYGYTF; CDR3nt: TGTGCCAGCTCACCTTTTACAGGGGCTGACTATGGCTACACCTTC
abundance: -; d_gene: TRBD2; j_gene: TRBJ2-4; v_gene: TRBV29-1; CDR3aa: CSVLAGDAKNIQYF; CDR3nt: TGCAGCGTACTAGCGGGAGACGCCAAAAACATTCAGTACTTC
abundance: few; d_gene: TRBD2; j_gene: TRBJ2-3; v_gene: TRBV11-2; CDR3aa: CASSFNSGGPDTQYF; CDR3nt: TGTGCCAGCAGCTTTAATAGCGGGGGTCCAGATACGCAGTATTTT
abundance: few; d_gene: TRBD1; j_gene: TRBJ2-7; v_gene: TRBV18; CDR3aa: CASSPGQDSYEQYF; CDR3nt: TGTGCCAGCTCACCGGGACAGGACTCCTACGAGCAGTACTTC
abundance: -; d_gene: TRBD2; j_gene: TRBJ2-1; v_gene: TRBV7-9; CDR3aa: CASSPGQRENNEQFF; CDR3nt: TGTGCCAGCAGCCCCGGGCAGCGGGAAAACAATGAGCAGTTCTTC
abundance: -; d_gene: -; j_gene: TRBJ1-2; v_gene: TRBV6-5; CDR3aa: CASSRGEVYGYTF; CDR3nt: TGTGCCAGCAGCCGCGGAGAGGTCTATGGCTACACCTTC
abundance: few; d_gene: -; j_gene: TRBJ2-4; v_gene: TRBV5-6; CDR3aa: CASSPSLDTLAKNIQYF; CDR3nt: TGTGCCAGCAGCCCTTCCTTGGACACCTTAGCCAAAAACATTCAGTACTTC
abundance: -; d_gene: TRBD1; j_gene: TRBJ1-1; v_gene: TRBV29-1; CDR3aa: CSCGQGAGGTEAFF; CDR3nt: TGCAGCTGCGGCCAGGGGGCTGGTGGGACTGAAGCTTTCTTT
abundance: -; d_gene: TRBD2; j_gene: TRBJ2-1; v_gene: TRBV5-1; CDR3aa: CASSWDTGGGEQFF; CDR3nt: TGCGCCAGCAGCTGGGACACGGGAGGGGGTGAGCAGTTCTTC
abundance: few; d_gene: -; j_gene: TRBJ1-5; v_gene: TRBV6-6; CDR3aa: CASRSEAPQHF; CDR3nt: TGTGCCAGCAGGTCCGAGGCGCCCCAGCATTTT
abundance: -; d_gene: TRBD1; j_gene: TRBJ1-5; v_gene: TRBV4-1; CDR3aa: CASSHPLGTVHF; CDR3nt: TGCGCCAGCAGCCACCCGCTCGGGACAGTGCATTTT
abundance: -; d_gene: TRBD2; j_gene: TRBJ2-1; v_gene: TRBV5-4; CDR3aa: CASSTRTSSYNEQFF; CDR3nt: TGTGCCAGCAGCACCCGGACTAGCTCCTACAATGAGCAGTTCTTC
abundance: -; d_gene: -; j_gene: TRBJ2-5; v_gene: TRBV20-1; CDR3aa: CSARLQETQYF; CDR3nt: TGCAGTGCTAGACTACAAGAGACCCAGTACTTC
abundance: few; d_gene: TRBD1; j_gene: TRBJ1-5; v_gene: TRBV2; CDR3aa: CASSEAGQAVRPQHF; CDR3nt: TGTGCCAGCAGTGAAGCAGGACAGGCTGTACGGCCCCAGCATTTT
abundance: few; d_gene: -; j_gene: TRBJ2-6; v_gene: TRBV7-9; CDR3aa: CASSSGVGANVLTF; CDR3nt: TGTGCCAGCAGCTCAGGGGTAGGGGCCAACGTCCTGACTTTC
abundance: -; d_gene: -; j_gene: TRBJ2-5; v_gene: TRBV5-1; CDR3aa: CASSLAAGQETQYF; CDR3nt: TGCGCCAGCAGCTTGGCGGCAGGTCAAGAGACCCAGTACTTC
abundance: -; d_gene: TRBD1; j_gene: TRBJ1-6; v_gene: TRBV14; CDR3aa: CASSQTGYSSALHF; CDR3nt: TGTGCCAGCAGCCAGACAGGGTACTCCTCGGCCCTCCACTTT
abundance: few; d_gene: -; j_gene: TRBJ1-6; v_gene: TRBV9; CDR3aa: CASSVAQGNSPLHF; CDR3nt: TGTGCCAGCAGCGTAGCCCAGGGGAATTCACCCCTCCACTTT
abundance: -; d_gene: -; j_gene: TRBJ1-6; v_gene: TRBV30; CDR3aa: CAWSGAQSSPLHF; CDR3nt: TGTGCCTGGAGTGGGGCGCAAAGTTCACCCCTCCACTTT
abundance: -; d_gene: -; j_gene: TRBJ2-3; v_gene: TRBV9; CDR3aa: CASSTAPGNTQYF; CDR3nt: TGTGCCAGCAGCACTGCCCCGGGGAATACGCAGTATTTT
abundance: few; d_gene: TRBD1; j_gene: TRBJ2-3; v_gene: TRBV28; CDR3aa: CASSLTGGADTQYF; CDR3nt: TGTGCCAGCAGTCTAACAGGGGGCGCGGATACGCAGTATTTT
abundance: -; d_gene: -; j_gene: TRBJ2-4; v_gene: TRBV10-3; CDR3aa: CAISEGGNIQYF; CDR3nt: TGTGCCATCAGTGAGGGCGGAAACATTCAGTACTTC
abundance: -; d_gene: TRBD1; j_gene: TRBJ1-1; v_gene: TRBV6-4; CDR3aa: CASSTGVATEAFF; CDR3nt: TGTGCCAGCAGTACAGGGGTGGCCACTGAAGCTTTCTTT
abundance: once; d_gene: -; j_gene: TRBJ2-3; v_gene: TRBV27; CDR3aa: CASSLNLGTRSDTQYF; CDR3nt: TGTGCCAGCAGTTTAAATTTGGGGACAAGGTCCGATACGCAGTATTTT
abundance: -; d_gene: TRBD2; j_gene: TRBJ2-3; v_gene: TRBV7-9; CDR3aa: CASSMGLAGLPDTQYF; CDR3nt: TGTGCCAGCAGCATGGGACTAGCGGGCCTTCCAGATACGCAGTATTTT
abundance: -; d_gene: -; j_gene: TRBJ1-1; v_gene: TRBV30; CDR3aa: CAWGGRSDTEAFF; CDR3nt: TGTGCCTGGGGAGGCAGGTCCGACACTGAAGCTTTCTTT
abundance: -; d_gene: -; j_gene: TRBJ2-2; v_gene: TRBV7-7; CDR3aa: CASSMNSDTGELFF; CDR3nt: TGTGCTAGCAGCATGAACAGTGACACCGGGGAGCTGTTTTTT
abundance: few; d_gene: -; j_gene: TRBJ1-2; v_gene: TRBV6-4; CDR3aa: CASSDSAGAYGYTF; CDR3nt: TGTGCCAGCAGTGACTCGGCAGGGGCCTATGGCTACACCTTC
abundance: -; d_gene: -; j_gene: TRBJ2-7; v_gene: TRBV30; CDR3aa: CAWSTLYEQYF; CDR3nt: TGTGCCTGGAGTACTCTTTACGAGCAGTACTTC
abundance: few; d_gene: -; j_gene: TRBJ1-5; v_gene: TRBV4-1; CDR3aa: CASSPQAISNQPQHF; CDR3nt: TGCGCCAGCAGCCCACAGGCGATTAGCAATCAGCCCCAGCATTTT
abundance: -; d_gene: -; j_gene: TRBJ2-5; v_gene: TRBV5-1; CDR3aa: CASSLGLEAETQYF; CDR3nt: TGCGCCAGCAGCTTGGGGTTGGAGGCAGAGACCCAGTACTTC
abundance: -; d_gene: TRBD1; j_gene: TRBJ2-3; v_gene: TRBV5-4; CDR3aa: CASSSTGTGVDTQYF; CDR3nt: TGTGCCAGCAGCTCTACCGGGACAGGAGTTGATACGCAGTATTTT
abundance: -; d_gene: -; j_gene: TRBJ2-6; v_gene: TRBV5-4; CDR3aa: CASSLQGLSGANVLTF; CDR3nt: TGTGCCAGCAGCTTGCAGGGACTCTCTGGGGCCAACGTCCTGACTTTC
abundance: -; d_gene: -; j_gene: TRBJ2-5; v_gene: TRBV9; CDR3aa: CASSLLGRETQYF; CDR3nt: TGTGCCAGCAGCCTCCTAGGTAGAGAGACCCAGTACTTC
abundance: few; d_gene: TRBD2; j_gene: TRBJ2-2; v_gene: TRBV11-2; CDR3aa: CASSQIRGGTGELFF; CDR3nt: TGTGCCAGCAGCCAGATCCGGGGGGGCACCGGGGAGCTGTTTTTT
abundance: -; d_gene: -; j_gene: TRBJ2-5; v_gene: TRBV6-5; CDR3aa: CASSHGILGETQYF; CDR3nt: TGTGCCAGCAGTCACGGGATCCTCGGGGAGACCCAGTACTTC
abundance: -; d_gene: -; j_gene: TRBJ1-5; v_gene: TRBV27; CDR3aa: CASSLVLGGGPVHF; CDR3nt: TGTGCCAGCAGTTTAGTCCTCGGGGGGGGCCCAGTGCATTTT
abundance: few; d_gene: -; j_gene: TRBJ2-1; v_gene: TRBV7-2; CDR3aa: CASSLLSGLEQFF; CDR3nt: TGTGCCAGCAGCCTTTTATCGGGACTGGAGCAGTTCTTC
abundance: few; d_gene: -; j_gene: TRBJ1-2; v_gene: TRBV5-1; CDR3aa: CASSLVDGPGGYTF; CDR3nt: TGCGCCAGCAGCTTGGTAGACGGCCCAGGTGGCTACACCTTC
abundance: few; d_gene: -; j_gene: TRBJ1-1; v_gene: TRBV9; CDR3aa: CASSVDGGNTEAFF; CDR3nt: TGTGCCAGCAGCGTAGACGGGGGGAACACTGAAGCTTTCTTT
abundance: few; d_gene: TRBD1; j_gene: TRBJ2-7; v_gene: TRBV30; CDR3aa: CAWSPGPGTGPYEQYF; CDR3nt: TGTGCCTGGAGTCCCGGTCCAGGGACAGGGCCCTACGAGCAGTACTTC
abundance: -; d_gene: -; j_gene: TRBJ2-6; v_gene: TRBV7-2; CDR3aa: CASRSRGANVLTF; CDR3nt: TGTGCCAGCAGGTCCCGGGGGGCCAACGTCCTGACTTTC
abundance: -; d_gene: -; j_gene: TRBJ1-5; v_gene: TRBV27; CDR3aa: CASSLSRAQPQHF; CDR3nt: TGTGCCAGCAGTTTATCCAGGGCTCAGCCCCAGCATTTT
abundance: few; d_gene: -; j_gene: TRBJ1-1; v_gene: TRBV30; CDR3aa: CAWSDRAEAFF; CDR3nt: TGTGCCTGGAGTGACAGGGCTGAAGCTTTCTTT
abundance: few; d_gene: TRBD1; j_gene: TRBJ2-2; v_gene: TRBV4-1; CDR3aa: CASSQAPGTGLGKDTGELFF; CDR3nt: TGCGCCAGCAGCCAAGCCCCCGGGACAGGGTTAGGGAAAGACACCGGGGAGCTGTTTTTT
abundance: few; d_gene: TRBD2; j_gene: TRBJ2-3; v_gene: TRBV2; CDR3aa: CASSEARTSGSTDTQYF; CDR3nt: TGTGCCAGCAGTGAAGCCCGGACTAGCGGGAGCACAGATACGCAGTATTTT
abundance: -; d_gene: TRBD1; j_gene: TRBJ2-7; v_gene: TRBV7-9; CDR3aa: CASSPRDRAGYEQYF; CDR3nt: TGTGCCAGCAGCCCCCGGGACAGGGCAGGATACGAGCAGTACTTC